The clone carrying this T cell receptor (beta chain) counts as medium-sized. Its cognate antigen is unknown. This CDR3 is also generated by other DNA sequences in the sample. This entry comes from a study of STAT3 mutations in large granular lymphocyte leukemia. In the study overall: Among longitudinally sequenced T-LGLL patients, roughly half had canonical activating STAT3 mutations detected. Findings and limits, study-wide: Every T-cell large granular lymphocyte leukemia patient had at least one immunodominant TCR beta clonotype. Differing intervals and regimens complicate linking therapy response to clone burden. Clonal expansion was inferred from samples taken at other timepoints.

Profiling relied on immunoSEQ multiplex PCR, and the TCRdb table lists in-frame clones only, not all of them. Of fewer than 4,500 clones listed, less than 55% are singletons. Germline CDR1 MNHEY, CDR2 SMNVEV (reference sequence). The CDR3 spans 13 residues. Trimming took off 5 bases at V and 6 bases at J, with 12 bases between the two ends. The V gene is TRBV27, the J gene TRBJ2-3; D unresolved. The TCR sequence derives from a male patient between 50 and 60 years old with T-cell large granular lymphocyte leukemia. Some clones in this sample may be carry-over from other donors' samples. Sequenced: peripheral blood mononuclear cells. Here the CDR3 reads CASSPTSEDTQYF. The CDR3 DNA reads TGTGCCAGCAGTCCAACCTCGGAGGATACGCAGTATTTT.